These 25 T cell receptor beta chains originate from one sample sequenced in a study of blood T cell repertoires in COVID-19. Repertoires were generated with immunoSEQ multiplex PCR, while TCRdb's copy carries only in-frame clones and drops some. The data contain 260,000 or so clones, around 84% of them singletons. Sequenced: PBMCs or T cells enriched from blood (not recorded which). Receptors originate from a woman aged 50 to 60 who had recovered from COVID-19.

This clone was detected once. The chain joins TRBV9 to TRBJ1-3; the match to TRBD1 covers 7 bases. Germline V gives CDR1 SGDLS, CDR2 YYNGEE. The ends lost 0 bases at V and 6 bases at J; junction bases unmatched: 6. CDR3 length: 15 residues. The DNA for the CDR3 is TGTGCCAGCAGCGTAGGTTCAGGGGGAGAAAACACCATATATTTT. Protein: CASSVGSGGENTIYF.

The V gene is TRBV6-5, the J gene TRBJ2-5, with a tentative D call TRBD2 (5 bases). The germline V gene encodes CDR1 MNHEY and CDR2 SVGAGI. The CDR3 runs to 15 residues. V was pared by 2 bases and J by 7 bases, with 17 bases between. In DNA, the CDR3 is TGTGCCAGCAGTTACGATGGCGGGTCCTTAGGGACCCAGTACTTC. It specifies CASSYDGGSLGTQYF.

The chain is built from TRBV27 and TRBJ1-5, with TRBD1 as a possible D gene (5 bases). Germline CDR1 MNHEY, CDR2 SMNVEV (reference sequence). The CDR3 has 15 residues. The V end was cut by 5 bases, the J end by 7 bases, with 18 bases between. CDR3 sequence reads: CASSNLRAPGQPQHF. The CDR3 DNA reads as TGTGCCAGCAGTAACCTCAGGGCGCCAGGCCAGCCCCAGCATTTT.

The chain links TRBV29-1 to TRBJ2-3; perhaps TRBD1 as D (6 bases). The length of the CDR3 is 13 residues. Trimming shortened V by 4 bases and J by 3 bases, and 11 bases separated the two germline ends. Germline CDR1 SQVTM, CDR2 ANQGSEA. The CDR3 DNA sequence: TGCAGCGTTGGAATTACAGGGACAGATACGCAGTATTTT. This gives the protein CSVGITGTDTQYF.

A few counts support this clone. The chain recombines TRBV2 with TRBJ1-2; 9 bases agree with TRBD1. The CDR3 extends over 16 amino acids. Germline V gene data show CDR1 as SNHLY and CDR2 as FYNNEI. With V trimmed by 7 bases and J by 2 bases, 11 bases remained unmatched. Here the CDR3 reads CASKLDRGTGNYGYTF. CDR3 nucleotide sequence: TGTGCCAGCAAACTCGATCGAGGGACAGGGAACTATGGCTACACCTTC. The whole variable domain, remainder taken from reference TRBV2 and TRBJ1-2, is EPEVTQTPSHQVTQMGQEVILRCVPISNHLYFYWYRQILGQKVEFLVSFYNNEISEKSEIFDDQFSVERPDGSNFTLKIRSTKLEDSAMYFCASKLDRGTGNYGYTFGSGTRLTVV.

Only one count was recorded for this clone. The chain joins TRBV6-5 to TRBJ1-1; TRBD1 is a possible D gene (5 bases). The germline gives CDR1 MNHEY, CDR2 SVGAGI. The CDR3 covers 14 residues. V dropped 7 bases and J dropped 0 bases, with 12 bases sitting between them. This chain's CDR3 is CASNRQPMNTEAFF. CDR3 DNA: TGTGCCAGCAATAGACAGCCGATGAACACTGAAGCTTTCTTT.

The genes are TRBV13 and TRBJ2-2; tentative D call: TRBD1 (6 bases). The germline CDR1 and CDR2 sequences are PRHDT and FYEKMQ (reference sequence). The CDR3 runs to 14 residues. The V and J ends lost 0 bases and 7 bases respectively, with 9 bases between them. CDR3 DNA: TGTGCCAGCAGCTTAGGCCAGGGACACGGGGAGCTGTTTTTT. This sequence encodes CASSLGQGHGELFF. Full variable domain (remainder filled in from reference TRBV13 and TRBJ2-2): AAGVIQSPRHLIKEKRETATLKCYPIPRHDTVYWYQQGPGQDPQFLISFYEKMQSDKGSIPDRFSAQQFSDYHSELNMSSLELGDSALYFCASSLGQGHGELFFGEGSRLTVL.

The table lists this clone with a count of one. The chain carries TRBV5-1 and TRBJ1-1, with a tentative D call TRBD1 (5 bases). Germline-derived CDR1 and CDR2 are SGHRS and YFSETQ. The CDR3 contains 12 residues. Trimming stripped 4 bases from V and 11 bases from J, with 15 bases between. The CDR3 here is CASSQGQNDAFF. The CDR3 nucleotides are TGCGCCAGCAGCCAAGGACAAAATGATGCTTTCTTT. Full variable domain (outside the CDR3, taken from reference TRBV5-1 and TRBJ1-1): KAGVTQTPRYLIKTRGQQVTLSCSPISGHRSVSWYQQTPGQGLQFLFEYFSETQRNKGNFPGRFSGRQFSNSRSEMNVSTLELGDSALYLCASSQGQNDAFFGQGTRLTVV.

V and J are TRBV19 and TRBJ1-5; D may be TRBD1 (5 bases). The CDR3 is 15 residues long. Germline V lookup: CDR1 LNHDA, CDR2 SQIVND (reference sequence). Between the trimmed V and J ends, which lost 7 bases and 4 bases, there was a span of 17 bases. The CDR3, as DNA: TGTGCCAGTACTAGCGGACACTCCGAAAATCAGCCCCAGCATTTT. It codes for CASTSGHSENQPQHF.

This clone was detected once. This sequence joins TRBV5-6 and TRBJ2-7; the match to TRBD2 covers 8 bases. The germline V gene has CDR1 SGHDT and CDR2 YYEEEE. Unmatched junction bases numbered 4, after V lost 6 bases and J lost 2 bases. The CDR3 loop spans 13 amino acids. The CDR3 coding sequence is TGTGCCAGCACCCTAGCGGGCCCCTACGAGCAGTACTTC. Protein: CASTLAGPYEQYF.

The J gene is TRBJ2-1, the V gene TRBV11-2; 7 bases are a match to TRBD2. Trimming cost V 3 bases and J 4 bases; bases outside gene matches: 6. The germline V gene encodes CDR1 SGHAT and CDR2 FQNNGV. CDR3 length: 15 amino acids. CDR3 in amino acids: CASSFSSGKYNEQFF. The CDR3 nucleotides read TGTGCCAGCAGCTTTTCTAGCGGAAAATACAATGAGCAGTTCTTC.

To note about this clone: The identical CDR3 is also encoded by other nucleotide sequences in the sample. The CDR3 is CASSSTRNTEAFF. CDR3 DNA sequence: TGTGCCAGCAGCTCAACACGGAACACTGAAGCTTTCTTT. V is TRBV7-2 and J is TRBJ1-1; D remains ambiguous. Trimming removed 4 bases from V and 1 base from J, with 7 bases in between. There are 13 residues in the CDR3. In germline, CDR1 is SGHTA, CDR2 FQGNSA.

This sequence joins TRBV5-1 and TRBJ2-6, with 12 bases lining up with TRBD1. This CDR3 is built from 18 residues. The junction had 3 bases not matched to a gene; V was cut back by 0 bases and J by 2 bases. Germline CDR1 reads SGHRS; CDR2 reads YFSETQ. The CDR3 loop reads CASSLEGQGAPGANVLTF. The CDR3 DNA sequence: TGCGCCAGCAGCTTGGAGGGACAGGGGGCGCCTGGGGCCAACGTCCTGACTTTC.

V is TRBV10-3 and J is TRBJ1-2, with a tentative D call TRBD1 (5 bases). The CDR3 runs to 15 residues. V dropped 2 bases and J dropped 4 bases, with 14 bases sitting between them. CDR1 ENHRY and CDR2 SYGVKD come from the germline V gene. The CDR3: CAISEKTDRGYGYTF. The CDR3 bases are TGTGCCATCAGTGAGAAGACCGATAGGGGCTATGGCTACACCTTC.

This chain joins TRBV12-5 and TRBJ2-2, with 7 bases identical to TRBD1. V shed 2 bases, J shed 5 bases, and the junction held 8 bases outside the gene matches. Germline-derived CDR1 and CDR2 are LGHNT and FRNRAP. This CDR3 is 16 amino acids long. The CDR3 is CASGLPRTGKTGELFF. DNA of the CDR3: TGTGCTAGTGGTTTGCCCCGGACAGGAAAGACCGGGGAGCTGTTTTTT. Full variable domain (remainder filled in from reference TRBV12-5 and TRBJ2-2): DARVTQTPRHKVTEMGQEVTMRCQPILGHNTVFWYRQTMMQGLELLAYFRNRAPLDDSGMPKDRFSAEMPDATLATLKIQPSEPRDSAVYFCASGLPRTGKTGELFFGEGSRLTVL.

The chain combines TRBV30 with TRBJ2-7, with D perhaps matching TRBD1 (5 bases). The CDR3 has 13 amino acids. V lost 2 bases and J lost 3, with 11 bases in between. Germline CDR1 reads GTSNPN; CDR2 reads SVGIG (reference sequence). CDR3 sequence reads: CAWSPETDYEQYF. The CDR3 nucleotides read TGTGCCTGGAGTCCCGAGACAGACTACGAGCAGTACTTC.

This clone was counted between two and nine times. This rearrangement joins TRBV9 to TRBJ2-2; TRBD1 agrees at 11 bases. This CDR3 has 18 residues. Germline values: CDR1 SGDLS, CDR2 YYNGEE. V trimming: 3 bases; J trimming: 3 bases; junction bases outside the gene matches: 10. CDR3: CASSELSGTGGYTGELFF. The CDR3 DNA follows: TGTGCCAGCAGCGAATTGTCCGGGACAGGGGGTTACACCGGGGAGCTGTTTTTT.

V gene TRBV5-6 combines with J gene TRBJ1-6; 7 nucleotides line up with TRBD1. V lost 2 bases and J lost 2; bases outside the gene matches: 4. This CDR3 spans 16 amino acids. In germline, CDR1 is SGHDT, CDR2 YYEEEE. CDR3 region: CASSLNRGTYNSPLHF. CDR3 DNA sequence: TGTGCCAGCAGCTTAAACAGGGGAACCTATAATTCACCCCTCCACTTT.

V is TRBV3-1 (or the pseudogene TRBV3-2) and J is TRBJ1-3, with D perhaps matching TRBD1 (6 bases). Trimming shortened V by 3 bases and J by 8 bases, and 17 bases separated the two germline ends. CDR1 is LGHDT and CDR2 is YNNKEL in the germline V gene (reference sequence). CDR3 length: 15 residues. Here the CDR3 DNA reads TGTGCCAGCAGCCAGTTTACCGTGCCAGGGGACACCATATATTTT. Its translation: CASSQFTVPGDTIYF.

The CDR3 DNA is TGTGCCTGGAGTCTACTAGCGGGGGGGGCCTCGGAGCAGTTCTTC. This gives the protein CAWSLLAGGASEQFF. The chain links TRBV30 to TRBJ2-1; 13 nucleotides line up with TRBD2. CDR1 and CDR2 (germline): GTSNPN, SVGIG (reference sequence). Unmatched junction bases numbered 8, after V lost 2 bases and J lost 10 bases. The length of the CDR3 is 15 residues.

V is TRBV27 and J is TRBJ2-3; 9 positions match TRBD2. Trimming took 7 bases from V and 7 from J; bases not matched to a gene: 9. Per germline, CDR1 MNHEY and CDR2 SMNVEV (reference sequence). This CDR3 region has 14 residues. In DNA, the CDR3 is TGTGCCAGCAACCCCGGGACTAGCAAGAATACGCAGTATTTT. It yields the protein CASNPGTSKNTQYF.

The rearrangement links TRBV28 to TRBJ1-1; D is possibly TRBD1 (6 bases). The CDR3 sequence is 15 residues long. V lost 6 bases, J lost 3 bases, and 17 bases lay in between. CDR1 and CDR2 (germline): MDHEN, SYDVKM. The CDR3 reads CASSDPQGSDTEAFF. CDR3 nucleotides: TGTGCCAGCAGCGATCCACAGGGTTCGGACACTGAAGCTTTCTTT.

This chain joins TRBV5-6 and TRBJ2-1, with 12 bases that match TRBD2. The CDR3 spans 18 residues. With 0 bases clipped from V and 0 bases from J, the junction kept 4 bases outside the gene matches. Germline assignment: CDR1 SGHDT and CDR2 YYEEEE. The CDR3 loop is CASSLEWTSGNSYNEQFF. CDR3 sequence (DNA): TGTGCCAGCAGCTTGGAGTGGACTAGCGGGAACTCCTACAATGAGCAGTTCTTC.

The gene calls are TRBV6-2 or TRBV6-3 and TRBJ2-7, with 10 positions matching TRBD2. With V trimmed by 10 bases and J by 4 bases, 7 bases remained unmatched. The CDR3 is made up of 13 amino acids. Germline CDR1 reads MNHEY; CDR2 reads SVGEGT. The CDR3 here is CATSGGASYEQYF. In nucleotides, the CDR3 is TGTGCCACCAGCGGGGGGGCCTCGTACGAGCAGTACTTC.

The chain is built from TRBV7-8 and TRBJ2-1; 13 bases are a match to TRBD2. Trimming removed 5 bases from V and 9 bases from J; junction bases left unmatched: 4. CDR3 length: 14 residues. Germline CDR1 SGHVS, CDR2 FQNEAQ. The CDR3 protein is CASSHGLAGVEQFF. CDR3 coding DNA: TGTGCCAGCAGCCACGGACTAGCGGGGGTTGAGCAGTTCTTC.